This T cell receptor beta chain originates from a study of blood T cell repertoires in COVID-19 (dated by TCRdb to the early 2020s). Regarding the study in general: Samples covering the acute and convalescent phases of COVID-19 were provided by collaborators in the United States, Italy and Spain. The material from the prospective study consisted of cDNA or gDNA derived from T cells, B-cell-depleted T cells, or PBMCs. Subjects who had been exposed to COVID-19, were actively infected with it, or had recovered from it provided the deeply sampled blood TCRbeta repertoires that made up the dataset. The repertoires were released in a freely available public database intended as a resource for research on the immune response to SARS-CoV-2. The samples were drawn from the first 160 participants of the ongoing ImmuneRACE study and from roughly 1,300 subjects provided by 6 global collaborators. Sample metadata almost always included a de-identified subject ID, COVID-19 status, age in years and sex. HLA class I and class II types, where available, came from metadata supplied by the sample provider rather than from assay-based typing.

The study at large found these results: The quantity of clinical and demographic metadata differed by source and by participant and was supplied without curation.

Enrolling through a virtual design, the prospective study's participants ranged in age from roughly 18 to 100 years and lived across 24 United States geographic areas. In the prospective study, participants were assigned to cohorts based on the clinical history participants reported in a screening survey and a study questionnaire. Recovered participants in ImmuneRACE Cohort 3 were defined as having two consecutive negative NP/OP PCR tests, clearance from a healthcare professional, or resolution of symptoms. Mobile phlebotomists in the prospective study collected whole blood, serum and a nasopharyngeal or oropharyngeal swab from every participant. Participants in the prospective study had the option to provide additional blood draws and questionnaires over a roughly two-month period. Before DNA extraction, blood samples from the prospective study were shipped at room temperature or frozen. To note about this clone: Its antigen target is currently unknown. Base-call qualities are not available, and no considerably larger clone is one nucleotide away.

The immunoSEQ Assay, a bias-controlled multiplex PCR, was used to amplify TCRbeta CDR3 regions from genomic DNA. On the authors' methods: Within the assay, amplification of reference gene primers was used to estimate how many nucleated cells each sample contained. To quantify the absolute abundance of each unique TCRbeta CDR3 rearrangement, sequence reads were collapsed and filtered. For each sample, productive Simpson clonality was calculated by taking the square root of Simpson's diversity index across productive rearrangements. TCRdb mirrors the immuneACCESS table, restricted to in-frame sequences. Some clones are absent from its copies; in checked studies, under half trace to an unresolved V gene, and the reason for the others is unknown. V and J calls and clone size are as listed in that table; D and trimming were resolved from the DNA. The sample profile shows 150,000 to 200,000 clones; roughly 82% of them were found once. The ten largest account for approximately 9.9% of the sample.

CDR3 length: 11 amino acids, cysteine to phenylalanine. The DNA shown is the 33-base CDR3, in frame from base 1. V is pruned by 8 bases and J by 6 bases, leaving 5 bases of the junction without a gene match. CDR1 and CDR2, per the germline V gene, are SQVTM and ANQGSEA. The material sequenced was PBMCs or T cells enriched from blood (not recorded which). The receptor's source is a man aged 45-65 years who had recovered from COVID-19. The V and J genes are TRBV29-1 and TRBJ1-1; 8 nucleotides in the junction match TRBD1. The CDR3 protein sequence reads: CSTRQGPEAFF. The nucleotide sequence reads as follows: TGCAGCACTCGACAGGGGCCTGAAGCTTTCTTT.